The 26 T cell receptor beta chains presented below share a single source sample, sequenced in a study of spatial heterogeneity in lung cancer. As to time point: sample taken at primary tumor resection. TCRdb analysed the 5' RACE reads with MiXCR anew, one entry per CDR3 protein. This repertoire shows tens of thousands of distinct CDR3 sequences, roughly 13% found once; its top ten account for about 55%. This specimen was PBMCs, taken at surgery. These receptors came from a male donor with early-stage non-small cell lung cancer.

Many counts were recorded for this clonotype. This chain connects TRBV27 to TRBJ2-7, with D maybe TRBD2 (5 bases). Trimming shortened V by 7 bases and J by 7 bases, and 20 bases separated the two germline ends. The CDR3 has 14 residues. Germline loops: CDR1 MNHEY, CDR2 SMNVEV (reference sequence). The CDR3 DNA reads TGTGCCAGCACCGGTAGCACGGGATCTCAAGAGCAGTACTTC. Encoded protein: CASTGSTGSQEQYF.

The rearrangement joins TRBV7-3 to TRBJ2-3; 7 nucleotides match TRBD2. Germline V gene lookup returns CDR1 SGHTA and CDR2 FQGTGA. CDR3 length: 13 amino acids. Trimming removed 5 bases from V and 4 bases from J; junction bases left unmatched: 3. CDR3 in DNA: TGTGCCAGCAGCCCCGGACTAGCAGATACGCAGTATTTT. Translating gives CASSPGLADTQYF.

This clonotype appeared many times. The CDR3 bases are TGTGCCAGCAGTTTATGGGGGACTAGCGGGAGGATAAATGAGCAGTTCTTC. It translates to CASSLWGTSGRINEQFF. The chain has TRBV28 and TRBJ2-1; TRBD2 aligns across 15 bases. The CDR3 covers 17 residues. Germline CDR1 MDHEN, CDR2 SYDVKM. J gave up 7 bases and V 0 bases, and 4 bases lay outside the gene matches. Full variable domain (remainder filled in from reference TRBV28 and TRBJ2-1): DVKVTQSSRYLVKRTGEKVFLECVQDMDHENMFWYRQDPGLGLRLIYFSYDVKMKEKGDIPEGYSVSREKKERFSLILESASTNQTSMYLCASSLWGTSGRINEQFFGPGTRLTVL.

Turning to this clonotype: At one end the junction does not follow the germline gene, possibly because of a read error. This chain links TRBV7-1 with TRBJ2-3, with D unclear. TRBV7-1 is an open reading frame whose function is uncertain. The CDR3 has 9 residues. CDR3 in DNA: TGTGCCAGCAGCTCCGACTCCGCTTTT. Its protein is CASSSDSAF.

This clonotype was found a few times. The rearrangement uses TRBV11-1 and TRBJ2-1; 9 bases match TRBD2. J gave up 6 bases and V 3 bases, and 6 bases lay outside the gene matches. The CDR3 is made up of 15 amino acids. Germline loops: CDR1 SGHAT, CDR2 FQDESV (reference sequence). CDR3 in DNA: TGTGCCAGCAGCTTTGGCGGGGGGGCCCCCAATGAGCAGTTCTTC. It codes for CASSFGGGAPNEQFF. Together with reference TRBV11-1 and TRBJ2-1, the CDR3 gives the full variable domain: EAEVAQSPRYKITEKSQAVAFWCDPISGHATLYWYRQILGQGPELLVQFQDESVVDDSQLPKDRFSAERLKGVDSTLKIQPAELGDSAMYLCASSFGGGAPNEQFFGPGTRLTVL.

The rearrangement links TRBV18 to TRBJ2-3; D uncertain. CDR3 length: 11 amino acids. Germline loops: CDR1 KGHSH, CDR2 LQKENI. V was shortened by 11 bases and J by 0 bases, with 6 bases between the two germline ends. The CDR3 here is CASGSTDTQYF. The DNA for the CDR3 is TGTGCCTCCGGAAGCACAGATACGCAGTATTTT.

The chain carries TRBV6-5 and TRBJ2-7; 9 nucleotides match TRBD2. Germline CDR1 MNHEY, CDR2 SVGAGI. V lost 6 bases, J lost 2 bases, and 2 bases stayed unmatched. The length of the CDR3 is 13 residues. The CDR3 region has the DNA TGTGCCAGCAGACCTAGCGGGACCTACGAGCAGTACTTC. Protein sequence: CASRPSGTYEQYF.

This sequence joins TRBV6-2 or TRBV6-3 and TRBJ2-5, with TRBD2 matching 14 bases. The germline V gene has CDR1 MNHEY and CDR2 SVGEGT. The CDR3 has 17 amino acids. The trim removed 6 bases at V and 2 bases at J, leaving 8 bases unmatched. The CDR3: CASSPGRTSGRQETQYF. In DNA, the CDR3 is TGTGCCAGCAGCCCCGGGAGGACTAGCGGGAGGCAAGAGACCCAGTACTTC.

This chain uses TRBV6-5 with TRBJ2-2; D unresolved. The germline V gene has CDR1 MNHEY and CDR2 SVGAGI. V lost 3 bases, J lost 6 bases, and 5 bases lay in between. The CDR3 sequence is 12 residues long. Written as DNA, the CDR3 is TGTGCCAGCAGTTATCGAGCCGGGGAGCTGTTTTTT. Protein product: CASSYRAGELFF.

Only a few counts were recorded for this clonotype. This rearrangement joins TRBV7-8 to TRBJ1-6; D call uncertain. Germline values: CDR1 SGHVS, CDR2 FQNEAQ. V was shortened by 0 bases and J by 0 bases, with 12 bases between the two germline ends. The CDR3 length is 18 residues. The CDR3 spells CASSLALSGSSYNSPLHF. CDR3 coding DNA: TGTGCCAGCAGCTTAGCGCTGTCCGGGAGCTCCTATAATTCACCCCTCCACTTT.

This clonotype came up many times. The chain employs TRBV5-5 and TRBJ2-7, with TRBD1 matching over 8 bases. J was trimmed by 3 bases and V by 0 bases; bases with no gene match: 5. Germline V CDR1 and CDR2: SGHKS, YYEKEE (reference sequence). The CDR3 length is 15 residues. As DNA, the CDR3 is TGTGCCAGCAGCTTGGCGGGACAGGTTGTCTACGAGCAGTACTTC. It encodes CASSLAGQVVYEQYF.

This clonotype showed up many times. V usage is TRBV29-1 and J usage is TRBJ2-5; D perhaps matches TRBD1 (5 bases). V dropped 4 bases and J dropped 4 bases, with 10 bases sitting between them. This CDR3 is 12 amino acids long. The germline V gene has CDR1 SQVTM and CDR2 ANQGSEA. The CDR3 region is CSVGGRPETQYF. The CDR3 region has the DNA TGCAGCGTTGGGGGCCGGCCAGAGACCCAGTACTTC.

The chain has TRBV4-1 and TRBJ2-3; D perhaps matches TRBD2 (5 bases). The germline V gene encodes CDR1 MGHRA and CDR2 YSYEKL. This CDR3 contains 15 residues. The V end was cut by 2 bases, the J end by 7 bases, with 16 bases between. The CDR3 DNA reads as TGCGCCAGCAGCCAAACTAGTGGGAGCAGGTATACGCAGTATTTT. Amino acids: CASSQTSGSRYTQYF.

The genes are TRBV12-3 or TRBV12-4 and TRBJ2-3; no reliable D call. This CDR3 is built from 15 residues. Trimming stripped 5 bases from V and 0 bases from J, with 12 bases between. The CDR3 region has the DNA TGTGCCAGCAGTCCTGTAGGCGGAAGCACAGATACGCAGTATTTT. Translating gives CASSPVGGSTDTQYF.

This clonotype was observed at least ten times. This chain joins TRBV3-1 and TRBJ2-1, with TRBD2 matching 8 bases. V shed 2 bases, J shed 4 bases, and the junction held 7 bases outside the gene matches. There are 16 residues in the CDR3. In germline, CDR1 is LGHDT, CDR2 YNNKEL (reference sequence). In DNA form, the CDR3 reads TGTGCCAGCAGCCAACCCTCGGCGGGAGGTTACAATGAGCAGTTCTTC. Encoded protein: CASSQPSAGGYNEQFF.

This clonotype has a handful of counts. CDR3 nucleotide sequence: TGTGCCAGCAGCTTAGGCCCAGAGGAGACCCAGTACTTC. Encoded protein: CASSLGPEETQYF. V gene TRBV7-9 combines with J gene TRBJ2-5; D is ambiguous. V lost 1 base, J lost 5 bases, and 8 bases lay in between. CDR1 SEHNR and CDR2 FQNEAQ come from the germline V gene (reference sequence). The length of the CDR3 is 13 residues.

At least ten counts were recorded for this clonotype. The chain is built from TRBV6-2 or TRBV6-3 and TRBJ1-2; D gene unclear. Germline V gives CDR1 MNHEY, CDR2 SVGEGT. Trimming stripped 0 bases from V and 7 bases from J, with 6 bases between. The CDR3 sequence is 12 residues long. The CDR3 loop reads CASSYSNFGYTF. CDR3 bases: TGTGCCAGCAGTTACTCGAATTTTGGCTACACCTTC.

This clonotype was observed many times. The rearrangement joins TRBV29-1 to TRBJ1-1; D gene unclear. Germline assignment: CDR1 SQVTM and CDR2 ANQGSEA. The CDR3 sequence is 13 residues long. The V end was cut by 7 bases, the J end by 1 base, with 13 bases between. The DNA of the CDR3 is TGCAGCGCCGAGGTCCTGAAGAACACTGAAGCTTTCTTT. Translation gives CSAEVLKNTEAFF.

The table lists this clonotype with a few counts. This sequence joins TRBV24-1 and TRBJ2-5; 10 positions match TRBD2. Germline lookup yields CDR1 KGHDR and CDR2 SFDVKD. The junction had 2 bases not matched to a gene; V was cut back by 9 bases and J by 2 bases. The CDR3 sequence is 13 residues long. CDR3 bases: TGTGCCACCCGGACTAGCGGACAAGAGACCCAGTACTTC. Translation gives CATRTSGQETQYF.

This clonotype was detected only a few times. The chain uses TRBV7-2 and TRBJ2-7; TRBD2 matches at 10 bases. After removal of 1 base from V and 8 bases from J, the junction contained 11 bases not matched to a gene. Germline assignment: CDR1 SGHTA and CDR2 FQGNSA. This CDR3 is 16 amino acids long. The DNA for the CDR3 is TGTGCCAGCAGCTTAGAAGTAGCGGGGGGTATTAATAAGCAGTACTTC. Its translation is CASSLEVAGGINKQYF.

This clonotype has a count of ten or more. The J gene is TRBJ1-5, the V gene TRBV7-2; D not certain. Trimming cost V 5 bases and J 0 bases, with 11 bases left between them. Germline loops: CDR1 SGHTA, CDR2 FQGNSA. The CDR3 totals 15 residues. The CDR3 nucleotides are TGTGCCAGCAGCAAGACACAAGATAGCAATCAGCCCCAGCATTTT. This gives the protein CASSKTQDSNQPQHF.

In its sample, this clonotype was seen a few times. This sequence joins TRBV7-8 and TRBJ2-1; D is undetermined. The CDR3 is 16 amino acids. CDR1 is SGHVS and CDR2 is FQNEAQ in the germline V gene. V lost 1 base and J lost 0, with 10 bases in between. CDR3 DNA sequence: TGTGCCAGCAGCTTAGAGGGCTTCGGCTCCTACAATGAGCAGTTCTTC. It encodes CASSLEGFGSYNEQFF. Combining the CDR3 with reference TRBV7-8 and TRBJ2-1 gives the whole variable domain GAGVSQSPRYKVAKRGQDVALRCDPISGHVSLFWYQQALGQGPEFLTYFQNEAQLDKSGLPSDRFFAERPEGSVSTLKIQRTQQEDSAVYLCASSLEGFGSYNEQFFGPGTRLTVL.

The rearrangement links TRBV12-3 or TRBV12-4 to TRBJ1-4, with D uncertain. V gave up 0 bases and J gave up 4 bases, with 6 bases separating them. The CDR3 totals 14 residues. In DNA form, the CDR3 reads TGTGCCAGCAGTTTAGCGATGGGTAATGAAAAACTGTTTTTT. It specifies CASSLAMGNEKLFF.

This clonotype was detected only a few times. The rearrangement joins TRBV10-3 to TRBJ2-4; no reliable D call. Trimming removed 2 bases at V and 4 bases at J, with 6 bases between. Germline V lookup: CDR1 ENHRY, CDR2 SYGVKD. The CDR3 contains 13 residues. The CDR3 bases are TGTGCCATCAGTGAGGGCCTTAAAAACATTCAGTACTTC. It translates to CAISEGLKNIQYF.

There are many counts of this clonotype. The chain links TRBV5-1 to TRBJ1-6; D is unclear. Between the trimmed V and J ends, which lost 7 bases and 10 bases, there was a span of 18 bases. The CDR3 runs to 14 residues. CDR1 and CDR2 (germline): SGHRS, YFSETQ. CDR3 nucleotides: TGCGCCAGCGAGGAGGGATTTGGTTACTCACCCCTCCACTTT. Amino acid sequence: CASEEGFGYSPLHF.

This clonotype was detected only a few times. This rearrangement joins TRBV20-1 to TRBJ1-5, with no clear D. CDR1 DFQATT and CDR2 SNEGSKA come from the germline V gene (reference sequence). The CDR3 is 13 residues long. V lost 1 base, J lost 0 bases, and 4 bases lay in between. The chain's CDR3 is CSARGFSNQPQHF. The CDR3 DNA sequence: TGCAGTGCTAGAGGGTTTAGCAATCAGCCCCAGCATTTT.